Presented here are 29 T cell receptor beta chains from one specimen sequenced in a study of cytomegalovirus exposure and HLA in healthy donors. PCR was performed using 60 Vbeta and 13 Jbeta primers. Sequencing used immunoSEQ multiplex PCR; TCRdb keeps in-frame clones, though not all of them. The data show about 80,000 clones, around 79% seen once. The specimen was PBMCs. The receptors come from a human donor in good health.

The chain couples TRBV19 to TRBJ2-2; 12 nucleotides align to TRBD2. V trimming: 3 bases; J trimming: 6 bases; junction bases outside the gene matches: 5. Germline V gene sequence: CDR1 LNHDA, CDR2 SQIVND (reference sequence). The CDR3 totals 16 residues. The CDR3 reads CASSMSSGGAAGELFF. CDR3 coding DNA: TGTGCCAGTAGTATGTCTAGCGGGGGGGCCGCCGGGGAGCTGTTTTTT.

The V gene is TRBV7-8, the J gene TRBJ1-6; TRBD1 aligns across 7 bases. CDR3 length equals 15 residues. Germline CDR1 reads SGHVS; CDR2 reads FQNEAQ. Trimming removed 5 bases from V and 10 bases from J; junction bases left unmatched: 11. The CDR3 DNA reads TGTGCCAGCAGCAGCTCCGGGACAGCGAAGTCACCCCTCCACTTT. Translating gives CASSSSGTAKSPLHF.

The chain carries TRBV15 and TRBJ1-1; 8 bases align to TRBD1. This CDR3 has 17 residues. V was clipped by 3 bases and J by 3 bases; unmatched bases: 12. The germline V gene encodes CDR1 LNHNV and CDR2 YYDKDF (reference sequence). The DNA of the CDR3 is TGTGCCACCAGCAGTGGGGGCGAACAGGGGGGATACACTGAAGCTTTCTTT. This codes for CATSSGGEQGGYTEAFF.

The chain recombines TRBV29-1 with TRBJ1-1; a possible D gene is TRBD1 (6 bases). Germline V gene data show CDR1 as SQVTM and CDR2 as ANQGSEA. The CDR3 length is 13 residues. Trimming cost V 4 bases and J 3 bases, with 12 bases left between them. CDR3 region: CSVARGMDTEAFF. The CDR3 DNA reads TGCAGCGTTGCCAGGGGTATGGACACTGAAGCTTTCTTT. The full variable domain, completed using reference TRBV29-1 and TRBJ1-1, is SAVISQKPSRDICQRGTSLTIQCQVDSQVTMMFWYRQQPGQSLTLIATANQGSEATYESGFVIDKFPISRPNLTFSTLTVSNMSPEDSSIYLCSVARGMDTEAFFGQGTRLTVV.

This chain links TRBV6-1 with TRBJ2-7, with 8 bases that match TRBD1. Germline V gene data show CDR1 as MNHNS and CDR2 as SASEGT. This CDR3 has 13 residues. Germline trimming cut 4 bases from V and 2 bases from J; bases unmatched to any gene: 1. Written as DNA, the CDR3 is TGTGCCAGCAGTGTGACAGGGGCCTACGAGCAGTACTTC. Amino acids: CASSVTGAYEQYF.

The rearrangement joins TRBV18 to TRBJ2-7; TRBD1 agrees at 8 bases. The junction had 7 bases not matched to a gene; V was cut back by 6 bases and J by 6 bases. Germline CDR1 and CDR2: KGHSH and LQKENI. CDR3 length: 13 residues. DNA of the CDR3: TGTGCCAGCTCTCCCCCAGGGGGCGTCGAGCAGTACTTC. Protein sequence: CASSPPGGVEQYF.

The rearrangement joins TRBV5-1 to TRBJ1-1; no clear D gene. Trimming pared 3 bases from V and 7 bases from J, leaving 19 bases between. Germline V CDR1 and CDR2: SGHRS, YFSETQ. This CDR3 contains 15 residues. CDR3 bases: TGCGCCAGCAGCTGGAGTGGCGGGGAAAGTAGTGAAGCTTTCTTT. Translated, it gives CASSWSGGESSEAFF.

As to this clone: Other nucleotide sequences in the sample specify the same CDR3. The genes are TRBV11-2 and TRBJ2-7; 10 bases match TRBD1. Trimming at V came to 4 bases and at J to 4 bases, leaving 7 bases not matched to a gene. Germline loops: CDR1 SGHAT, CDR2 FQNNGV. The CDR3 has 15 amino acids. CDR3 nucleotides: TGTGCCAGCAGCTCTAGGGGACAGGGGAGGTACGAGCAGTACTTC. Amino acids: CASSSRGQGRYEQYF.

This rearrangement joins TRBV6-1 to TRBJ2-7; 9 positions match TRBD1. The CDR3 loop spans 15 amino acids. CDR1 is MNHNS, CDR2 SASEGT, per germline. Trimming removed 1 base from V and 3 bases from J; junction bases left unmatched: 4. CDR3 coding DNA: TGTGCCAGCAGTGAAGGCTGGACAGGGGACTACGAGCAGTACTTC. It translates to CASSEGWTGDYEQYF.

The chain recombines TRBV19 with TRBJ2-3; D is possibly TRBD2 (6 bases). V was trimmed by 3 bases and J by 2 bases, leaving 15 bases between them. The germline CDR1 and CDR2 sequences are LNHDA and SQIVND (reference sequence). This CDR3 is built from 16 residues. CDR3: CASSIRDWQNTDTQYF. CDR3 sequence (DNA): TGTGCCAGTAGTATCAGGGACTGGCAGAACACAGATACGCAGTATTTT. The whole variable domain, remainder taken from reference TRBV19 and TRBJ2-3, is DGGITQSPKYLFRKEGQNVTLSCEQNLNHDAMYWYRQDPGQGLRLIYYSQIVNDFQKGDIAEGYSVSREKKESFPLTVTSAQKNPTAFYLCASSIRDWQNTDTQYFGPGTRLTVL.

The V and J genes are TRBV18 and TRBJ1-3; a weak D match, TRBD1 (5 bases). Trimming took 6 bases from V and 0 from J, leaving 15 bases between them. Germline values: CDR1 KGHSH, CDR2 LQKENI. The CDR3 spans 16 residues. This CDR3 is CASSEQVGSSGNTIYF. The DNA for the CDR3 is TGTGCCAGCTCGGAACAGGTCGGGAGCTCTGGAAACACCATATATTTT.

The chain employs TRBV5-4 and TRBJ2-7, with 8 bases aligning to TRBD2. CDR1 is SGHNT, CDR2 YYREEE, per germline (reference sequence). The V segment lost 4 bases and the J segment 0 bases; nucleotides outside the gene matches: 6. This CDR3 contains 15 residues. CDR3 DNA: TGTGCCAGCAGCCCCGGGGGGGGATTCTCCTACGAGCAGTACTTC. Protein product: CASSPGGGFSYEQYF.

V is TRBV11-1 and J is TRBJ1-6; D call uncertain. Germline CDR1 reads SGHAT; CDR2 reads FQDESV (reference sequence). V dropped 2 bases and J dropped 8 bases, with 13 bases sitting between them. This CDR3 is built from 15 residues. CDR3 loop: CASSLSGREDSPLHF. CDR3 DNA sequence: TGTGCCAGCAGCTTATCGGGGAGGGAAGATTCACCCCTCCACTTT.

V usage is TRBV2 and J usage is TRBJ2-2; D may be TRBD2 (7 bases). The CDR3 is made up of 17 amino acids. Trimming took off 6 bases at V and 3 bases at J, with 20 bases between the two ends. Germline V gene lookup returns CDR1 SNHLY and CDR2 FYNNEI. DNA for the CDR3: TGTGCCAGCAGGCAACCGACAGGTCGGGGGGACACCGGGGAGCTGTTTTTT. It translates to CASRQPTGRGDTGELFF.

This sequence joins TRBV4-1 and TRBJ1-1; D call uncertain. The CDR3 contains 14 residues. V lost 2 bases and J lost 8, with 15 bases in between. Per germline, CDR1 MGHRA and CDR2 YSYEKL. The CDR3 sequence: CASSQTPAGREAFF. The CDR3, as DNA: TGCGCCAGCAGCCAAACGCCCGCCGGGAGAGAAGCTTTCTTT.

Regarding this clone: Other DNA sequences within the sample encode an identical CDR3. The gene calls are TRBV9 and TRBJ2-1, with D possibly matching TRBD1 (5 bases). Between the trimmed V and J ends, which lost 3 bases and 0 bases, there was a span of 10 bases. The CDR3 is made up of 15 amino acids. Germline CDR1 SGDLS, CDR2 YYNGEE. The CDR3 nucleotides read TGTGCCAGCAGCGCGCAGGGTAACTCCTACAATGAGCAGTTCTTC. Protein product: CASSAQGNSYNEQFF.

The chain employs TRBV30 and TRBJ2-3; 7 bases agree with TRBD2. The germline CDR1 and CDR2 sequences are GTSNPN and SVGIG (reference sequence). With V trimmed by 2 bases and J by 1 base, 6 bases remained unmatched. The CDR3 extends over 15 amino acids. The CDR3 DNA reads TGTGCCTGGAGTAGGGGAGGGGCCGGCACAGATACGCAGTATTTT. Protein product: CAWSRGGAGTDTQYF.

This clone was observed a handful of times. This rearrangement joins TRBV19 to TRBJ1-1, with 8 bases that match TRBD1. The ends lost 5 bases at V and 5 bases at J; junction bases unmatched: 7. The CDR3 consists of 14 residues. Germline loops: CDR1 LNHDA, CDR2 SQIVND (reference sequence). The CDR3 reads CASSALDRGTEAFF. As DNA, the CDR3 is TGTGCCAGTAGTGCGCTTGACAGGGGAACTGAAGCTTTCTTT. The variable domain in full, with the rest retrieved from reference TRBV19 and TRBJ1-1, is DGGITQSPKYLFRKEGQNVTLSCEQNLNHDAMYWYRQDPGQGLRLIYYSQIVNDFQKGDIAEGYSVSREKKESFPLTVTSAQKNPTAFYLCASSALDRGTEAFFGQGTRLTVV.

V and J are TRBV9 and TRBJ1-2; no clear D. Trimming removed 4 bases at V and 8 bases at J, with 15 bases between. The CDR3 loop spans 13 amino acids. Germline V gene sequence: CDR1 SGDLS, CDR2 YYNGEE. CDR3 sequence reads: CASSPSGPRGYTF. CDR3 nucleotide sequence: TGTGCCAGCAGCCCCAGTGGGCCTCGAGGCTACACCTTC.

V usage is TRBV4-3 and J usage is TRBJ1-3; tentative D call: TRBD1 (5 bases). Looked up from germline, CDR1 is LGHNA and CDR2 is YSLEER. V lost 2 bases and J 0 bases, leaving 17 bases between the germline ends. The CDR3 extends over 18 amino acids. The CDR3 coding sequence is TGCGCCAGCAGCCAAACCTCAGGGTTTCTCAGCTCTGGAAACACCATATATTTT. Protein sequence: CASSQTSGFLSSGNTIYF.

The chain is built from TRBV15 and TRBJ2-5; D remains unclear. From germline, CDR1 is LNHNV and CDR2 YYDKDF (reference sequence). The CDR3 totals 13 residues. Trimming removed 0 bases at V and 4 bases at J, with 6 bases between. The CDR3 nucleotides are TGTGCCACCAGCAGAGATGTGAGAGAGACCCAGTACTTC. Residues: CATSRDVRETQYF.

The chain is built from TRBV12-5 and TRBJ2-1, with 11 bases lining up with TRBD1. V dropped 6 bases and J dropped 13; count of bases not matched to a gene: 14. The CDR3 is made up of 15 amino acids. The V gene's germline CDR1 is LGHNT and CDR2 FRNRAP. DNA of the CDR3: TGTGCTAGTGGACAGGGACAGGGGGTGCGGTCCCACCAGTTCTTC. Translating it yields CASGQGQGVRSHQFF.

The chain is built from TRBV6-5 and TRBJ2-5; TRBD1 matches at 7 bases. This CDR3 comprises 16 residues. V trimming: 1 base; J trimming: 1 base; junction bases outside the gene matches: 6. Germline-derived CDR1 and CDR2 are MNHEY and SVGAGI. DNA of the CDR3: TGTGCCAGCAGTTACTTCGGGACAGCTAGCCAAGAGACCCAGTACTTC. This gives the protein CASSYFGTASQETQYF.

The V call is TRBV27, the J call TRBJ1-2; D may be TRBD1 (5 bases). V was shortened by 6 bases and J by 7 bases, with 18 bases between the two germline ends. The CDR3 is 14 amino acids. Germline V gene lookup returns CDR1 MNHEY and CDR2 SMNVEV (reference sequence). In DNA, the CDR3 is TGTGCCAGCAGGTCCCTGGGGGGTGCCGGTGGCTACACCTTC. It encodes CASRSLGGAGGYTF.

V and J are TRBV6-5 and TRBJ2-5; 9 bases agree with TRBD1. CDR3 length equals 14 residues. J gave up 5 bases and V 6 bases, and 7 bases lay outside the gene matches. Germline CDR1 and CDR2: MNHEY and SVGAGI. The CDR3 spells CASSPQGAGETQYF. DNA of the CDR3: TGTGCCAGCAGCCCACAGGGGGCGGGGGAGACCCAGTACTTC.

The rearrangement uses TRBV7-2 and TRBJ2-7, with 9 positions matching TRBD1. V shed 5 bases and J 6 bases; nucleotides not matched to a gene: 8. The CDR3 contains 14 residues. Germline-derived CDR1 and CDR2 are SGHTA and FQGNSA. Written as DNA, the CDR3 is TGTGCCAGCAGCCCCTCGACAGGGGGGGGCGAGCAGTACTTC. Protein: CASSPSTGGGEQYF.

Turning to this clone: Other DNA sequences in this sample translate to the same CDR3. The V gene is TRBV27, the J gene TRBJ1-1; possible D gene TRBD1, 6 bases. V shed 5 bases and J shed 5 bases, with 15 bases lying between them. The CDR3 loop spans 14 amino acids. CDR1 and CDR2 from the germline V gene are MNHEY and SMNVEV (reference sequence). CDR3 protein: CASSKTGGGTEAFF. CDR3 bases: TGTGCCAGCAGTAAGACAGGTGGAGGAACTGAAGCTTTCTTT.

This sequence joins TRBV9 and TRBJ2-5; 10 bases are a match to TRBD2. V lost 4 bases and J lost 4; bases outside the gene matches: 4. Germline lookup yields CDR1 SGDLS and CDR2 YYNGEE. CDR3 size: 14 residues. In DNA form, the CDR3 reads TGTGCCAGCAGCTTAGCGGGAGGAGGAGAGACCCAGTACTTC. Translating it yields CASSLAGGGETQYF.

The chain carries TRBV7-9 and TRBJ1-2; perhaps TRBD1 as D (5 bases). Trimming left V 4 bases short and J 4 bases short, with 16 bases between. CDR3 size: 15 residues. Germline values: CDR1 SEHNR, CDR2 FQNEAQ (reference sequence). DNA for the CDR3: TGTGCCAGCAGCTCCGGGGCCGGGGGACGCTATGGCTACACCTTC. This sequence encodes CASSSGAGGRYGYTF.